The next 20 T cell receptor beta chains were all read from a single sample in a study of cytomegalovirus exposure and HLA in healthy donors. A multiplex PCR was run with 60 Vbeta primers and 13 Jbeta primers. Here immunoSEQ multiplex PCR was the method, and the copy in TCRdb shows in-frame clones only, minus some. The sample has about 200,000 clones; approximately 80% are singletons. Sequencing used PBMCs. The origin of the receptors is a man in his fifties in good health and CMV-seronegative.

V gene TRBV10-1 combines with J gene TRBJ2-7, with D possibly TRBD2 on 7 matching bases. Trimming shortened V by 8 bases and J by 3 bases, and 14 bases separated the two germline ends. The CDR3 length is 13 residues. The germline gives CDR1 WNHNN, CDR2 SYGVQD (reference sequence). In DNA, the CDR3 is TGCGCCAGCCGAGGGGGGAGGGGCTACGAGCAGTACTTC. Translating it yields CASRGGRGYEQYF.

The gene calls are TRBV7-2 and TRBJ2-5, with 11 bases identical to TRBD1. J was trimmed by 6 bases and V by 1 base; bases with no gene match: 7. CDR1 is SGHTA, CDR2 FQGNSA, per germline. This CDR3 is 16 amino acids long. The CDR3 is CASSLVRGQGEQTQYF. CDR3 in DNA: TGTGCCAGCAGCTTAGTCCGGGGACAGGGGGAGCAGACCCAGTACTTC.

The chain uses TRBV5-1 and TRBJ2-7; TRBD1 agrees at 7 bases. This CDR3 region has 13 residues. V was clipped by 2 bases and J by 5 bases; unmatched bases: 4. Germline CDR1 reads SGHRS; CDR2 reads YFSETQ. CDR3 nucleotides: TGCGCCAGCAGCTTAACAGGGGCCGACGAGCAGTACTTC. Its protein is CASSLTGADEQYF.

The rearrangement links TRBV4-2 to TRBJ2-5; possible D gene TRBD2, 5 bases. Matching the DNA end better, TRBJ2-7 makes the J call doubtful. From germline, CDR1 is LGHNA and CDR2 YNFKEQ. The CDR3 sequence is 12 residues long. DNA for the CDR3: TGTGCCAGCAGCCAAGCGGGGTACGAGCAGTACTTC. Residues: CASSQAGYEQYF.

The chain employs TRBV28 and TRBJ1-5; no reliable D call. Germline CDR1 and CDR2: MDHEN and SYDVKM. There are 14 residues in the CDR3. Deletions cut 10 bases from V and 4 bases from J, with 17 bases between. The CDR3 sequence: CATWEAARNQPQHF. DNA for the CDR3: TGTGCCACCTGGGAGGCGGCCCGTAATCAGCCCCAGCATTTT.

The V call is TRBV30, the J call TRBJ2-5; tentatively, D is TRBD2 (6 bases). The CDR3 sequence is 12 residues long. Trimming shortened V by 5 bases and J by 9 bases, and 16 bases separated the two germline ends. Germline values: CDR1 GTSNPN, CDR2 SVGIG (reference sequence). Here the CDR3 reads CAWGPAPGAQYF. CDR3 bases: TGTGCCTGGGGTCCTGCTCCGGGGGCCCAGTACTTC.

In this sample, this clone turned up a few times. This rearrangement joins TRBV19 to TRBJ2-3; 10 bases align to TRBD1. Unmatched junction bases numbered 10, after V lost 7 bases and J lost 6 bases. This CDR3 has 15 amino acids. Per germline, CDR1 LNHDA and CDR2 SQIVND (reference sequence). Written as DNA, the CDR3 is TGTGCCAGTACCATCGGACAGGGGGGTTCCGATACGCAGTATTTT. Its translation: CASTIGQGGSDTQYF.

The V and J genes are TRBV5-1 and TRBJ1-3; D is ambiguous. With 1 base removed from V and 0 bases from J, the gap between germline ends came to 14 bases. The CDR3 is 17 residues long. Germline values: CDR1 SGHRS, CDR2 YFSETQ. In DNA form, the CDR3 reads TGCGCCAGCAGCTTGTCGGAAGCGGGCCTCTCTGGAAACACCATATATTTT. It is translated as CASSLSEAGLSGNTIYF.

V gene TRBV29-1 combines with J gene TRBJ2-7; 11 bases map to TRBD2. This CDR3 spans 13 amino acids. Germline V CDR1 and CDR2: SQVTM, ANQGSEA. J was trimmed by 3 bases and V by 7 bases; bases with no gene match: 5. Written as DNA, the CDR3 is TGCAGCGCCAACCTAGCGGGAGGCTACGAGCAGTACTTC. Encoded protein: CSANLAGGYEQYF.

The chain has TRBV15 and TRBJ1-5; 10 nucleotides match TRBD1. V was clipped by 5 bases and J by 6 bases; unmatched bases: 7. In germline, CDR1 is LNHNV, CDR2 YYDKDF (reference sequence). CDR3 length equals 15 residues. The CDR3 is CATSRDRGAGQPQHF. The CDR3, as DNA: TGTGCCACCAGCCGGGACAGGGGTGCTGGTCAGCCCCAGCATTTT.

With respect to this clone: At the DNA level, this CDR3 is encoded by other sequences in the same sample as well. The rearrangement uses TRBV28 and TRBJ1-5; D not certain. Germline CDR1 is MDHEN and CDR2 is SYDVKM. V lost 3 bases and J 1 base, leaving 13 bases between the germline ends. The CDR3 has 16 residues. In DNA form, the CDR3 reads TGTGCCAGCAGTTTGTCAGGTGTCTTAAGCAATCAGCCCCAGCATTTT. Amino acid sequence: CASSLSGVLSNQPQHF.

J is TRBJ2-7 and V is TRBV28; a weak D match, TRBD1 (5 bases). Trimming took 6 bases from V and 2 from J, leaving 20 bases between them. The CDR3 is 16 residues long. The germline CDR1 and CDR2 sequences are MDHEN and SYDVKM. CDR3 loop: CASRRYTGQLTYEQYF. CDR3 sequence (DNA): TGTGCCAGCAGGAGATATACAGGCCAACTTACCTACGAGCAGTACTTC.

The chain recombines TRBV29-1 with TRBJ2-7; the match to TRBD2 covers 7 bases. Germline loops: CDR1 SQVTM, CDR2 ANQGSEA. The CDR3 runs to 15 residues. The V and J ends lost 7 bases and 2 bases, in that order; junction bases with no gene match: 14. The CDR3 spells CSASPGASGPYEQYF. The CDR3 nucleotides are TGCAGCGCAAGCCCCGGGGCTAGCGGTCCCTACGAGCAGTACTTC.

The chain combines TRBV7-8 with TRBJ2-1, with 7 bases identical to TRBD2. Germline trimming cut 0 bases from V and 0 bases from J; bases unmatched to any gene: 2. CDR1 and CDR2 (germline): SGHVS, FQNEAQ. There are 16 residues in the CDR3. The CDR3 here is CASSLAGGGSYNEQFF. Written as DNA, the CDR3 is TGTGCCAGCAGCTTAGCGGGCGGGGGCTCCTACAATGAGCAGTTCTTC.

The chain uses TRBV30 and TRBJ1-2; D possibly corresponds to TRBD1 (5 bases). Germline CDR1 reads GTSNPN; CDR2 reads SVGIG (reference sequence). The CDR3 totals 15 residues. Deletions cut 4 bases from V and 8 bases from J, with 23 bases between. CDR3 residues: CAWIYGSGGGGGYTF. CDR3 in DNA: TGTGCCTGGATATACGGATCCGGGGGAGGTGGGGGCTACACCTTC. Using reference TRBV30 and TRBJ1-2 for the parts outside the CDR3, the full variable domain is SQTIHQWPATLVQPVGSPLSLECTVEGTSNPNLYWYRQAAGRGLQLLFYSVGIGQISSEVPQNLSASRPQDRQFILSSKKLLLSDSGFYLCAWIYGSGGGGGYTFGSGTRLTVV.

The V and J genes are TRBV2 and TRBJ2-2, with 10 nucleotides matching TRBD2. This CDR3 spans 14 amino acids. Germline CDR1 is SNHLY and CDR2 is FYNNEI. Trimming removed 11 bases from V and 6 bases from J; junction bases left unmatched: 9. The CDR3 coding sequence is TGTGCCGGGGGGACTAGCGCCTCTCCCGGGGAGCTGTTTTTT. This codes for CAGGTSASPGELFF.

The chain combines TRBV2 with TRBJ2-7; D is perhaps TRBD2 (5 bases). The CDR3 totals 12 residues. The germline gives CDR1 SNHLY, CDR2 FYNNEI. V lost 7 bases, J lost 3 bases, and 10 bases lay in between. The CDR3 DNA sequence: TGTGCCAGCAACCCCAGCGGCTACGAGCAGTACTTC. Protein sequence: CASNPSGYEQYF.

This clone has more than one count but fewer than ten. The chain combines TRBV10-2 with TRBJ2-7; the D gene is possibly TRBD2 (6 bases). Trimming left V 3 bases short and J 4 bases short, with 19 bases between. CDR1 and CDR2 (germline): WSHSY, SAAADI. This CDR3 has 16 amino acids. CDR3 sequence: CASSDAGPRGRYEQYF. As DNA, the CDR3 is TGCGCCAGCAGTGATGCCGGGCCCCGGGGGAGGTACGAGCAGTACTTC.

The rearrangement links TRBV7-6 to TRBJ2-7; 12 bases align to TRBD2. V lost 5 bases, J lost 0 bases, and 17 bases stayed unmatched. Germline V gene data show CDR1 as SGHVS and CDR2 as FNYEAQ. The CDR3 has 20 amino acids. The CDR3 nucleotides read TGTGCCAGCAGCCCTGACCCGGGCCTAGCGGGAGGGGACAGCTCCTACGAGCAGTACTTC. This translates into CASSPDPGLAGGDSSYEQYF.

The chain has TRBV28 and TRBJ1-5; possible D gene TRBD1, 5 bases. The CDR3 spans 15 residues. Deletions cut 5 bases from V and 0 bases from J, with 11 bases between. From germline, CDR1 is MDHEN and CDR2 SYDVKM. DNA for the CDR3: TGTGCCAGCAGTCGACAGACCAATAGCAATCAGCCCCAGCATTTT. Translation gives CASSRQTNSNQPQHF.